This TCR beta chain was sequenced during a study of CD8+ T cells in alopecia areata. As for the study in general: The graft donors were roughly 6-13-month-old C3H/HeJ mice with spontaneous alopecia, and their skin went to roughly 6-11-week-old female C3H/HeJ mice. Study-level findings and limits: Clarity of TCR sharing across patients fell short of that in mice, possibly HLA-related.

After pooling, cutaneous lymph node cells were sorted with CD4, CD8alpha, NKG2D, NKG2ACE and other markers. This clone showed up just a few times. The antigen is not known. Mouse germline and gene names are used. From the germline J gene comes the end of the CDR3, since the read stops 4 residues before it. Extracted RNA was reverse transcribed, and the resulting cDNA served as sequencing template. TCRdb keeps only in-frame clones here, not all; method: immunoSEQ multiplex PCR. Altogether under 350,000 clones were found in the sample, and no singletons occur. The CDR3 has 13 residues. Germline V CDR1 and CDR2: NSQYPW, LRSPGD (reference sequence).

The clonotype originates from a C3H/HeJ mouse with alopecia areata. Strain haplotype at MHC: H2-k. The chain employs TRBV1 and TRBJ1-1; 8 nucleotides match TRBD1. The specimen sequenced was CD4+ T cells sorted from a lymph node. CDR3: CTCSEDRVGEVFF. The covered CDR3 bases are TGCACCTGCAGTGAGGACAGGGTGGGA.